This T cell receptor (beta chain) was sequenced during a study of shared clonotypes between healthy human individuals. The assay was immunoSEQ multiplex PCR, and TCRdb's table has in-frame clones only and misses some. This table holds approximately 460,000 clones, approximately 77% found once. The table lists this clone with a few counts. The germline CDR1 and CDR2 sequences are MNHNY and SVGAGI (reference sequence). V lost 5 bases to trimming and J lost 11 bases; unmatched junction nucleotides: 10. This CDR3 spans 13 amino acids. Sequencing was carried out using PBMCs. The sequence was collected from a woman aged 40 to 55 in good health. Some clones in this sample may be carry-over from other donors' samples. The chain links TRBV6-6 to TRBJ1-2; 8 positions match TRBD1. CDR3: CASSKDRGYVYTF. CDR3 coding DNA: TGTGCCAGCAGTAAAGACAGGGGCTACGTTTACACCTTC.